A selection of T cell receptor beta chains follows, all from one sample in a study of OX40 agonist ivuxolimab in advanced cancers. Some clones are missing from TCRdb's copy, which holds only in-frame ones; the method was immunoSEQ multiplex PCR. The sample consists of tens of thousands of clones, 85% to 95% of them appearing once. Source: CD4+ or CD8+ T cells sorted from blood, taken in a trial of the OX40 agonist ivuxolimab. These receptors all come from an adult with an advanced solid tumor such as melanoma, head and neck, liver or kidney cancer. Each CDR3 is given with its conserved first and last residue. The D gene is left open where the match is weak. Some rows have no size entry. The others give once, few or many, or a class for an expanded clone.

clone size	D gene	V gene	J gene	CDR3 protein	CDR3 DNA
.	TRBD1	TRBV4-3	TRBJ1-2	CASSQDADPWDSNNYGYTF	TGCGCCAGCAGCCAAGATGCCGACCCGTGGGACAGTAATAACTATGGCTACACCTTC
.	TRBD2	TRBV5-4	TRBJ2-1	CASSTTAGDNEQFF	TGTGCCAGCAGTACAACGGCGGGGGACAATGAGCAGTTCTTC
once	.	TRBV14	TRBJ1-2	CASSHTVVGVLYGYTF	TGTGCCAGCAGCCATACAGTAGTCGGGGTCCTCTATGGCTACACCTTC
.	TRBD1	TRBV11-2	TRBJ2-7	CASSLQTGTSYEQYF	TGTGCCAGCAGCTTACAGACAGGGACCTCCTACGAGCAGTACTTC
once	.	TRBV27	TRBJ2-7	CASSFGTTYEQYF	TGTGCCAGCAGTTTTGGCACCACCTACGAGCAGTACTTC
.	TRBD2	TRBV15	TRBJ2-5	CATSRDRGGFKETQYF	TGTGCCACCAGCAGAGATCGCGGGGGGTTTAAAGAGACCCAGTACTTC
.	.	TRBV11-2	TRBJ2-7	CASSLGGESGLSYEQYF	TGTGCCAGCAGCTTAGGGGGAGAGAGCGGCCTCTCCTACGAGCAGTACTTC
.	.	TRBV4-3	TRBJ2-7	CASSQDRGTYLYEQYF	TGCGCCAGCAGCCAAGATCGGGGGACATATCTCTACGAGCAGTACTTC
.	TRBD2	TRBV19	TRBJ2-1	CASSIDSSGYNEQFF	TGTGCCAGTAGTATAGACTCTAGCGGCTACAATGAGCAGTTCTTC
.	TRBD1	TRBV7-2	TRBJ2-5	CASSPWTGEETQYF	TGTGCCAGCAGCCCATGGACAGGGGAAGAGACCCAGTACTTC
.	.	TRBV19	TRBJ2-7	CASSITYSYEQYF	TGTGCCAGTAGTATCACTTACTCCTACGAGCAGTACTTC
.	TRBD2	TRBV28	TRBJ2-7	CASSLTSRAEQYF	TGTGCCAGCAGTTTGACTAGCCGGGCCGAGCAGTACTTC
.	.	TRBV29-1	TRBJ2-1	CSVEGGLVGLLSYNEQFF	TGCAGCGTTGAAGGGGGCCTGGTAGGGCTTCTCTCCTACAATGAGCAGTTCTTC
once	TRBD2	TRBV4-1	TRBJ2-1	CASSRNSGSSYNEQFF	TGCGCCAGCAGCCGAAATAGCGGGAGCTCCTACAATGAGCAGTTCTTC
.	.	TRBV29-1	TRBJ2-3	CSLQVRGLLVDTQYF	TGCAGCCTCCAGGTGCGGGGGCTCCTAGTGGATACGCAGTATTTT
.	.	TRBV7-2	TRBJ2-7	CASSSPPDYSYEQYF	TGTGCCAGCAGCTCTCCTCCGGACTACTCCTACGAGCAGTACTTC
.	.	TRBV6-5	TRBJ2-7	CASSYSETDPYEQYF	TGTGCCAGCAGTTACTCTGAGACAGATCCCTACGAGCAGTACTTC
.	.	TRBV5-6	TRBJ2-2	CATKTDRNTGELFF	TGTGCCACCAAAACTGACAGGAACACCGGGGAGCTGTTTTTT
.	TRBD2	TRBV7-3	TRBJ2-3	CASSSPGLVSTDTQYF	TGTGCCAGCAGCTCACCGGGACTAGTAAGCACAGATACGCAGTATTTT
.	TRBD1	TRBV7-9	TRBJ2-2	CASSSLSGGDTGELFF	TGTGCCAGCAGCTCCTTGTCAGGGGGCGACACCGGGGAGCTGTTTTTT
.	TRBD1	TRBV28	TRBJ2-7	CASRAMTGGIYEQYF	TGTGCCAGCCGAGCCATGACAGGGGGCATCTACGAGCAGTACTTC
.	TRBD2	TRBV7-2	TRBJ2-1	CASSLEVGRAYNEQFF	TGTGCCAGCAGCTTAGAGGTCGGGAGGGCCTACAATGAGCAGTTCTTC
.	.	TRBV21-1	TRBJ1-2	CASSPGSWPYGYTF	TGTGCCAGCAGCCCAGGATCCTGGCCCTATGGCTACACCTTC
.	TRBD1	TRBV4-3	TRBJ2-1	CASSQDLVGTGFWNEQFF	TGCGCCAGCAGCCAAGATCTCGTTGGGACAGGGTTCTGGAATGAGCAGTTCTTC
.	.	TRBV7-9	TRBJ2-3	CASSLRGGIGVDTQYF	TGTGCCAGCAGCTTACGTGGGGGAATAGGGGTAGATACGCAGTATTTT
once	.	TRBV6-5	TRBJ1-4	CASRPDWGGEKLFF	TGTGCCAGCAGACCCGATTGGGGTGGTGAAAAACTGTTTTTT
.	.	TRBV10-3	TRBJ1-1	CAISEVPAGLNTEAFF	TGTGCCATCAGTGAGGTCCCGGCAGGATTGAACACTGAAGCTTTCTTT
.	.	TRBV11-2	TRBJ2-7	CASSLQGYEQYF	TGTGCCAGCAGCTTACAGGGCTACGAGCAGTACTTC
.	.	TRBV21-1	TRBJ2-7	CATRDGGTSGTYEQYF	TGTGCCACCCGGGACGGTGGGACTAGCGGGACCTACGAGCAGTACTTC
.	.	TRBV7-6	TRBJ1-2	CASSLQSGQASRYGYTF	TGTGCCAGCAGCTTACAAAGCGGCCAGGCAAGCCGCTATGGCTACACCTTC
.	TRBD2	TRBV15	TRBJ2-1	CATSRDRSGIYNEQFF	TGTGCCACCAGCAGAGATCGAAGCGGGATCTACAATGAGCAGTTCTTC
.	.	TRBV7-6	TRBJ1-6	CASSLGGNSPLHF	TGTGCCAGCAGCTTAGGTGGCAATTCACCCCTCCACTTT
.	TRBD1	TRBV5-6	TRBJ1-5	CASSLAGGRDQPQHF	TGTGCCAGCAGCTTGGCAGGGGGAAGAGATCAGCCCCAGCATTTT
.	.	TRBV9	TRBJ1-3	CASSVVEGPGNTIYF	TGTGCCAGCAGCGTAGTGGAGGGGCCGGGAAACACCATATATTTT
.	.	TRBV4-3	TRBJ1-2	CASSQAGGFNYGYTF	TGCGCCAGCAGCCAAGCCGGGGGTTTTAACTATGGCTACACCTTC
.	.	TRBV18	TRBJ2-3	CASSPTTGFPGDTQYF	TGTGCCAGCTCACCTACCACAGGGTTTCCTGGAGATACGCAGTATTTT
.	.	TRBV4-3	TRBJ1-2	CASSLEQGANYGYTF	TGCGCCAGCAGCCTAGAGCAGGGCGCCAACTATGGCTACACCTTC
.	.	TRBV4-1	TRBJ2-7	CASSQGGAGYEQYF	TGCGCCAGCAGCCAAGGGGGGGCCGGGTACGAGCAGTACTTC
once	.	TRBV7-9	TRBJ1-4	CASSPRGVTNEKLFF	TGTGCCAGCAGCCCCAGGGGAGTAACTAATGAAAAACTGTTTTTT
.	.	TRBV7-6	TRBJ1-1	CASSLGQSYLTMNTEAFF	TGTGCCAGCAGCTTAGGACAGTCCTACCTCACTATGAACACTGAAGCTTTCTTT